Given below is one T cell receptor (beta chain) in context. These data originate in a study of blood T cell repertoires in COVID-19. The wider study: Sites across the United States, Italy and Spain contributed samples from acute and convalescent COVID-19.

The protocol was immunoSEQ multiplex PCR, while the TCRdb copy is restricted to in-frame clones and leaves out a portion. The table includes 180,000 or so clones, more than 85% detected once. V shed 2 bases, J shed 3 bases, and the junction held 7 bases outside the gene matches. Per germline, CDR1 GTSNPN and CDR2 SVGIG (reference sequence). The CDR3 is made up of 15 amino acids. This receptor was taken from a woman aged 25 to 39 with active or convalescent COVID-19. The chain recombines TRBV30 with TRBJ1-2, with 9 positions matching TRBD1. Sequenced material: peripheral blood. In DNA form, the CDR3 reads TGTGCCTGGAGTTTACAGGGGGCAAGCGACTATGGCTACACCTTC. Translated, it gives CAWSLQGASDYGYTF.